What follows are 22 T cell receptor beta chains derived from one specimen sequenced in a study of CD8+ T cells in alopecia areata. Treatment meaning: oral pan-JAK inhibitor, 5-10 mg twice daily. Isolated RNA was reverse transcribed into cDNA used as the sequencing template. TCRdb's table, derived via immunoSEQ multiplex PCR, lists solely in-frame clones and lacks some. The sample records approximately 210,000 clones, 55% to 70% being singletons. The starting material was CD4+ T cells sorted from blood, obtained at week 4, from a patient treated with tofacitinib. Receptor source: a human donor with alopecia areata.

This clone occurred a few times. The chain recombines TRBV25-1 with TRBJ1-5; 11 bases align to TRBD1. This CDR3 is built from 17 residues. V shed 4 bases, J shed 2 bases, and the junction held 7 bases outside the gene matches. Germline assignment: CDR1 MGHDK and CDR2 SYGVNS. DNA for the CDR3: TGTGCCAGCAGTGGGAGGACAGGGGGCGATCGCAATCAGCCCCAGCATTTT. This sequence encodes CASSGRTGGDRNQPQHF.

This sequence joins TRBV7-2 and TRBJ2-7; D gene ambiguous. V was pared by 6 bases and J by 1 base, with 13 bases between. Germline V gives CDR1 SGHTA, CDR2 FQGNSA. This CDR3 is 14 amino acids long. The CDR3 region is CASSLGRQSYEQYF. The CDR3 coding sequence is TGTGCCAGCAGTCTAGGAAGGCAGTCCTACGAGCAGTACTTC.

This clone has just a few counts. This sequence joins TRBV5-1 and TRBJ2-7; perhaps TRBD1 as D (5 bases). The CDR3 runs 15 residues. Germline loops: CDR1 SGHRS, CDR2 YFSETQ. The V gene lost 0 bases and the J gene lost 3 bases, with 13 bases spanning the gap. CDR3 loop: CASSLAAGPYYEQYF. CDR3 sequence (DNA): TGCGCCAGCAGCTTGGCCGCAGGGCCGTACTACGAGCAGTACTTC. Drawing the rest from reference TRBV5-1 and TRBJ2-7, the complete variable domain is KAGVTQTPRYLIKTRGQQVTLSCSPISGHRSVSWYQQTPGQGLQFLFEYFSETQRNKGNFPGRFSGRQFSNSRSEMNVSTLELGDSALYLCASSLAAGPYYEQYFGPGTRLTVT.

The CDR3 DNA reads TGTGCCAGCATCCTCGGGACTGCCAACTACGAGCAGTACTTC. This translates into CASILGTANYEQYF. The chain recombines TRBV11-2 with TRBJ2-7, with a weak D call TRBD2 (6 bases). The CDR3 consists of 14 residues. The V and J ends lost 7 bases and 3 bases respectively, with 16 bases between them. From germline, CDR1 is SGHAT and CDR2 FQNNGV.

This rearrangement joins TRBV11-2 to TRBJ1-1; D is unresolved. Per the germline V gene, CDR1 is SGHAT and CDR2 is FQNNGV. The CDR3 covers 13 residues. V dropped 1 base and J dropped 7 bases, with 10 bases sitting between them. Here the CDR3 reads CASSLGSLVEAFF. In DNA, the CDR3 is TGTGCCAGCAGCTTAGGTTCGTTGGTTGAAGCTTTCTTT.

The chain employs TRBV5-1 and TRBJ1-6; 7 nucleotides line up with TRBD1. The V gene end was trimmed by 3 bases and the J gene end by 6 bases; junction bases not matched to a gene: 3. The CDR3 is made up of 14 amino acids. CDR1 is SGHRS, CDR2 YFSETQ, per germline. The CDR3 nucleotides are TGCGCCAGCAGCTACTGGGACAGTAATTCACCCCTCCACTTT. Translation gives CASSYWDSNSPLHF.

The sample holds a few counts of this clone. The gene calls are TRBV29-1 and TRBJ1-4, with D possibly TRBD1 on 5 matching bases. In germline, CDR1 is SQVTM, CDR2 ANQGSEA. The CDR3 extends over 12 amino acids. With 8 bases removed from V and 3 bases from J, the gap between germline ends came to 10 bases. CDR3: CSSLGANEKLFF. The CDR3 DNA is TGCAGCTCCCTAGGGGCTAATGAAAAACTGTTTTTT.

The V gene is TRBV27, the J gene TRBJ1-2; D unresolved. The CDR3 contains 16 residues. Germline values: CDR1 MNHEY, CDR2 SMNVEV (reference sequence). Trimming removed 0 bases from V and 5 bases from J, with 16 bases in between. CDR3 in DNA: TGTGCCAGCAGTTTATCCCCATCAGGACTAGCATATGGCTACACCTTC. Residues: CASSLSPSGLAYGYTF.

V and J are TRBV5-1 and TRBJ2-4; 7 bases are a match to TRBD2. The germline V gene has CDR1 SGHRS and CDR2 YFSETQ. The CDR3 is made up of 15 amino acids. V shed 2 bases and J 1 base; nucleotides not matched to a gene: 3. The CDR3 spells CASSFVSGAKNIQYF. In DNA, the CDR3 is TGCGCCAGCAGCTTTGTTAGCGGGGCCAAAAACATTCAGTACTTC.

This chain connects TRBV5-4 to TRBJ2-1; D gene ambiguous. The V and J ends lost 0 bases and 4 bases respectively, with 5 bases between them. CDR1 is SGHNT, CDR2 YYREEE, per germline (reference sequence). CDR3 length: 13 residues. In DNA form, the CDR3 reads TGTGCCAGCAGCTTGGAACCGTACAATGAGCAGTTCTTC. Translating gives CASSLEPYNEQFF.

This clone was recorded a few times. This chain uses TRBV10-3 with TRBJ2-5; 8 nucleotides match TRBD1. The trim removed 8 bases at V and 4 bases at J, leaving 9 bases unmatched. The germline CDR1 and CDR2 sequences are ENHRY and SYGVKD. The CDR3 has 14 residues. The CDR3 here is CAIRRTGNGETQYF. The CDR3 DNA sequence: TGTGCCATCCGCCGGACAGGGAATGGAGAGACCCAGTACTTC.

The gene calls are TRBV4-1 and TRBJ1-1, with 7 bases lining up with TRBD1. Germline CDR1 MGHRA, CDR2 YSYEKL. The J segment lost 5 bases and the V segment lost 2 bases, leaving 8 bases of the junction unmatched. This CDR3 has 15 amino acids. The CDR3: CASSQTPTGRTEAFF. CDR3 nucleotides: TGCGCCAGCAGCCAAACCCCGACAGGGAGGACTGAAGCTTTCTTT.

CDR3 region: CASSQDLGNTEAFF. The CDR3 region has the DNA TGTGCCAGCAGCCAAGATCTGGGGAACACTGAAGCTTTCTTT. V gene TRBV4-2 combines with J gene TRBJ1-1; D is unclear. The germline V and J ends were trimmed by 0 bases and 1 base, with 6 bases remaining between them. From germline, CDR1 is LGHNA and CDR2 YNFKEQ. The CDR3 consists of 14 residues.

This clone was seen more than once but under ten times. CDR3 amino acids: CSADRQNTEAFF. The CDR3 region has the DNA TGCAGCGCGGACAGACAGAACACTGAAGCTTTCTTT. The V gene is TRBV29-1, the J gene TRBJ1-1, with D perhaps matching TRBD1 (6 bases). Trimming removed 7 bases from V and 1 base from J, with 10 bases in between. Germline values: CDR1 SQVTM, CDR2 ANQGSEA. This CDR3 contains 12 residues.

This chain joins TRBV10-3 and TRBJ2-5; D possibly corresponds to TRBD1 (5 bases). V shed 8 bases and J shed 7 bases, with 17 bases lying between them. CDR3 length: 13 amino acids. Germline CDR1 and CDR2: ENHRY and SYGVKD. The CDR3 DNA is TGTGCCATCCCCGGACCCCGGCAGGGGACCCAGTACTTC. Amino acids: CAIPGPRQGTQYF.

The genes are TRBV29-1 and TRBJ1-4, with no clear D. Looked up from germline, CDR1 is SQVTM and CDR2 is ANQGSEA. The CDR3 is 15 amino acids. V dropped 0 bases and J dropped 10 bases, with 18 bases sitting between them. CDR3 nucleotides: TGCAGCGTTGAAGAGGGAAACCCCAATGAAGGAAAACTGTTTTTT. Translating it yields CSVEEGNPNEGKLFF.

This sequence joins TRBV5-6 and TRBJ2-5; 9 nucleotides match TRBD1. The CDR3 runs 15 residues. CDR1 SGHDT and CDR2 YYEEEE come from the germline V gene. V was clipped by 4 bases and J by 6 bases; unmatched bases: 10. The CDR3 region has the DNA TGTGCCAGCAGCGTCACAGGGGGCCAGGGAAAGACCCAGTACTTC. As protein: CASSVTGGQGKTQYF.

The chain combines TRBV5-6 with TRBJ2-1; TRBD1 agrees at 8 bases. CDR1 and CDR2 (germline): SGHDT, YYEEEE. There are 14 residues in the CDR3. V lost 2 bases to trimming and J lost 6 bases; unmatched junction nucleotides: 4. CDR3 residues: CASSFQDRVNEQFF. CDR3 nucleotides: TGTGCCAGCAGCTTTCAGGACAGGGTCAATGAGCAGTTCTTC. Filled out from reference TRBV5-6 and TRBJ2-1, the complete variable domain reads DAGVTQSPTHLIKTRGQQVTLRCSPKSGHDTVSWYQQALGQGPQFIFQYYEEEERQRGNFPDRFSGHQFPNYSSELNVNALLLGDSALYLCASSFQDRVNEQFFGPGTRLTVL.

V gene TRBV29-1 combines with J gene TRBJ2-3, with TRBD1 identical over 7 bases. Germline CDR1 is SQVTM and CDR2 is ANQGSEA. Trimming cost V 3 bases and J 3 bases; bases outside gene matches: 3. This CDR3 has 13 amino acids. The DNA of the CDR3 is TGCAGCGTTGAGATACAGGGGACAGATACGCAGTATTTT. Protein: CSVEIQGTDTQYF.

The chain joins TRBV30 to TRBJ2-3; TRBD2 is a possible D gene (6 bases). V shed 0 bases and J shed 6 bases, with 19 bases lying between them. The CDR3 totals 16 residues. CDR1 GTSNPN and CDR2 SVGIG come from the germline V gene (reference sequence). CDR3 nucleotide sequence: TGTGCCTGGAGTGTTGGGGGACTCAACCTAAGGGATACGCAGTATTTT. This translates into CAWSVGGLNLRDTQYF.

This clone has just a few counts. V usage is TRBV28 and J usage is TRBJ2-1; D is ambiguous. The CDR3 runs 13 residues. Per the germline V gene, CDR1 is MDHEN and CDR2 is SYDVKM. Trimming took 6 bases from V and 5 from J, leaving 11 bases between them. The CDR3 reads CASRLPGDNEQFF. The CDR3 DNA is TGTGCCAGCAGGCTACCCGGCGACAATGAGCAGTTCTTC. The full variable domain, rest sourced from reference TRBV28 and TRBJ2-1, is DVKVTQSSRYLVKRTGEKVFLECVQDMDHENMFWYRQDPGLGLRLIYFSYDVKMKEKGDIPEGYSVSREKKERFSLILESASTNQTSMYLCASRLPGDNEQFFGPGTRLTVL.

This chain joins TRBV5-4 and TRBJ1-2; TRBD1 agrees at 10 bases. Per the germline V gene, CDR1 is SGHNT and CDR2 is YYREEE (reference sequence). V was clipped by 2 bases and J by 4 bases; unmatched bases: 8. CDR3 length equals 16 residues. The CDR3 sequence is CASSFGGQGSGYGYTF. In DNA, the CDR3 is TGTGCCAGCAGCTTTGGGGGACAGGGGTCGGGCTATGGCTACACCTTC.